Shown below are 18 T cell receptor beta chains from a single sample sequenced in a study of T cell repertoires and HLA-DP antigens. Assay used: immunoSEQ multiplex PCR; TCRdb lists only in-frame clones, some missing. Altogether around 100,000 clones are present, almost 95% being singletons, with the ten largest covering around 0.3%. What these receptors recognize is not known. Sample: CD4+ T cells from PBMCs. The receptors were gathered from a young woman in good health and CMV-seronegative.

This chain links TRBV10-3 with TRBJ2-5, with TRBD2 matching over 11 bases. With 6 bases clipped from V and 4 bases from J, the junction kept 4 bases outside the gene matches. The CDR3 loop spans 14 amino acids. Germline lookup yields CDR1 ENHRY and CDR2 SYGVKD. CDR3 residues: CAIRGGTSGETQYF. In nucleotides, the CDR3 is TGTGCCATCAGGGGCGGGACTAGCGGAGAGACCCAGTACTTC.

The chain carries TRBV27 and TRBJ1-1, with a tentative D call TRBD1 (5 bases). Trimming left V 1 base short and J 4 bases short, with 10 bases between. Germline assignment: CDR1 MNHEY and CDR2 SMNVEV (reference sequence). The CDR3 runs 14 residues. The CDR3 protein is CASSLYPGTTEAFF. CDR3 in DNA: TGTGCCAGCAGTTTATACCCGGGGACCACTGAAGCTTTCTTT.

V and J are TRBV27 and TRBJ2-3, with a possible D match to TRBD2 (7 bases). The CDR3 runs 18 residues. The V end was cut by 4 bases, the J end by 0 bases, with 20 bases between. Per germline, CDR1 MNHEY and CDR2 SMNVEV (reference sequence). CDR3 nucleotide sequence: TGTGCCAGCAGTTCTGCCGGGGGGCCCTTAACTAGCACAGATACGCAGTATTTT. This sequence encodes CASSSAGGPLTSTDTQYF.

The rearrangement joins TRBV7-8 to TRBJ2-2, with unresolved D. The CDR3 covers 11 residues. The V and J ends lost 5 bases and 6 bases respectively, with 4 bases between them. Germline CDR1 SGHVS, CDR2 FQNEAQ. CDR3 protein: CASSGSGELFF. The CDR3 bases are TGTGCCAGCAGCGGGTCCGGGGAGCTGTTTTTT.

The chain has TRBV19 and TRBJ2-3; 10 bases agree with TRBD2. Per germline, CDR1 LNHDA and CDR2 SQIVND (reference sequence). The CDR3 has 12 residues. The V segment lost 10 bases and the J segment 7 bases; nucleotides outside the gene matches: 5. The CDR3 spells CATRLAGHTQYF. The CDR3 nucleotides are TGTGCCACCAGACTAGCGGGCCATACGCAGTATTTT.

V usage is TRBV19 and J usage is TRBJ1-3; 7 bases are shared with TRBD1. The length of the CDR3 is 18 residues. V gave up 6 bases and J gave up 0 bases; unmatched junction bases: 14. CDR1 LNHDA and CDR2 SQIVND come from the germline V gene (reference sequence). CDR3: CASSRTNYRGFSGNTIYF. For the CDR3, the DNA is TGTGCCAGTAGCCGTACAAATTACAGGGGTTTCTCTGGAAACACCATATATTTT.

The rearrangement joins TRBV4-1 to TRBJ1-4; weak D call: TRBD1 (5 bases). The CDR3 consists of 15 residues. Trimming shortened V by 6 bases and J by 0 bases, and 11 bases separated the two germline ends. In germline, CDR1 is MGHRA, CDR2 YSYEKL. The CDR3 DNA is TGCGCCAGCAGTAAAGGGGTAGCAACTAATGAAAAACTGTTTTTT. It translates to CASSKGVATNEKLFF.

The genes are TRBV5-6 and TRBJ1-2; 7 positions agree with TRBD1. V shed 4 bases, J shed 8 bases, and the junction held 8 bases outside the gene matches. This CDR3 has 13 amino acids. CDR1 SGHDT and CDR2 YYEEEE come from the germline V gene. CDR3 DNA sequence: TGTGCCAGCAGCCAGGGGGTGAGCTGGGGCTACACCTTC. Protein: CASSQGVSWGYTF.

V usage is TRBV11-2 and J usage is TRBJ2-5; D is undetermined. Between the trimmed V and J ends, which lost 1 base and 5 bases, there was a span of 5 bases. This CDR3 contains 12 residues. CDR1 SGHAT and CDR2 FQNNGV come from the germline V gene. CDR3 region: CASSLVEETQYF. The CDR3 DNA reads TGTGCCAGCAGCTTAGTCGAGGAGACCCAGTACTTC.

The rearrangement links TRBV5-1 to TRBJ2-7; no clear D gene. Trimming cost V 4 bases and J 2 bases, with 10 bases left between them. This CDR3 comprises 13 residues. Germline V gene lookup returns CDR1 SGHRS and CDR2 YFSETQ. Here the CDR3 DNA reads TGCGCCAGCAGCCTAAACAGCCCCTACGAGCAGTACTTC. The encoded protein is CASSLNSPYEQYF.

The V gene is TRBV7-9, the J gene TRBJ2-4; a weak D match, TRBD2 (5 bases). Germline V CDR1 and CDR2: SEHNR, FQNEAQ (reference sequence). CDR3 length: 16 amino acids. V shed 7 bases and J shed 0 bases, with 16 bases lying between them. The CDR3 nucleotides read TGTGCCAGCAAACCTGGAGGTTTATTAGCCAAAAACATTCAGTACTTC. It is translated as CASKPGGLLAKNIQYF.

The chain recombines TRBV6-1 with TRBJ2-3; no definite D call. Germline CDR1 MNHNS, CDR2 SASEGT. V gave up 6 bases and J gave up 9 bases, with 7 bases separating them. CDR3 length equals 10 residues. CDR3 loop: CASRRLTQYF. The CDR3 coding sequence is TGTGCCAGCAGACGGTTGACGCAGTATTTT.

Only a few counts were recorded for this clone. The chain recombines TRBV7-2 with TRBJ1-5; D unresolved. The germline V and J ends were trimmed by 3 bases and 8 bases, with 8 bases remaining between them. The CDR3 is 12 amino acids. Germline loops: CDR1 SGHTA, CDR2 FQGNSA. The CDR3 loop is CASSLTKEPQHF. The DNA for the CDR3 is TGTGCCAGCAGCTTGACTAAGGAGCCCCAGCATTTT.

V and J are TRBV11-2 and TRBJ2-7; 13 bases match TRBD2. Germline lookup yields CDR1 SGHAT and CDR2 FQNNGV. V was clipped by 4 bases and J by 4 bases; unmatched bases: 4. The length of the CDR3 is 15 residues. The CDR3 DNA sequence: TGTGCCAGCAGCTCACTAGCGGGAGGGCCTTACGAGCAGTACTTC. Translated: CASSSLAGGPYEQYF.

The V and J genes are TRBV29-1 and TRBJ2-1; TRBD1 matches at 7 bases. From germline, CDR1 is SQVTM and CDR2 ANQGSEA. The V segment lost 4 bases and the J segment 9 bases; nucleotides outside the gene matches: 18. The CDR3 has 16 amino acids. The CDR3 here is CSVVGGFPSQRSEQFF. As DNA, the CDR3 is TGCAGCGTTGTAGGGGGCTTCCCATCTCAGAGGAGTGAGCAGTTCTTC.

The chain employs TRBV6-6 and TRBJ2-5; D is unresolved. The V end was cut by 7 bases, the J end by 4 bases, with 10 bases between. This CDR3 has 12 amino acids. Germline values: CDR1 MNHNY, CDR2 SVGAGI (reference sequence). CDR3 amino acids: CASKGLVETQYF. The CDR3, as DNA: TGTGCCAGCAAAGGCCTAGTAGAGACCCAGTACTTC.

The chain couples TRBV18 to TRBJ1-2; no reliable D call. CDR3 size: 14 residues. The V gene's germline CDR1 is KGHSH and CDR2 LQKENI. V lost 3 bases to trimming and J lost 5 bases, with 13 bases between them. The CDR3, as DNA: TGTGCCAGCTCACCTATGGACGGACCTTATGGCTACACCTTC. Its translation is CASSPMDGPYGYTF.

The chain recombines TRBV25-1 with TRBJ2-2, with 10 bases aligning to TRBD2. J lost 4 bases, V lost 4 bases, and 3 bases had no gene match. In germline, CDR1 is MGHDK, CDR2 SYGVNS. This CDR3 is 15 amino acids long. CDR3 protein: CASSVAGGLTGELFF. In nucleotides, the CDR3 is TGTGCCAGCAGTGTAGCGGGGGGCCTCACCGGGGAGCTGTTTTTT. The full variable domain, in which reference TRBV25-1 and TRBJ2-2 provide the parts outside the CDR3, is EADIYQTPRYLVIGTGKKITLECSQTMGHDKMYWYQQDPGMELHLIHYSYGVNSTEKGDLSSESTVSRIRTEHFPLTLESARPSHTSQYLCASSVAGGLTGELFFGEGSRLTVL.